This entry lists 32 T cell receptor beta chains sequenced from one sample in a study of technical replicates of blood from several donors. Profiled with immunoSEQ multiplex PCR; TCRdb holds only in-frame clones, not every one. The sample includes tens of thousands of clones, more than 90% of them seen just once. Specimen: T cells isolated from PBMCs. The source is a human donor in good health.

V is TRBV11-2 and J is TRBJ1-1; 10 bases map to TRBD1. J gave up 6 bases and V 3 bases, and 7 bases lay outside the gene matches. The length of the CDR3 is 15 residues. Germline lookup yields CDR1 SGHAT and CDR2 FQNNGV. This chain's CDR3 is CASSFTGTGVAEAFF. The CDR3 coding sequence is TGTGCCAGCAGCTTTACCGGGACAGGGGTCGCTGAAGCTTTCTTT. The complete variable domain, with remaining parts taken from reference TRBV11-2 and TRBJ1-1, reads EAGVAQSPRYKIIEKRQSVAFWCNPISGHATLYWYQQILGQGPKLLIQFQNNGVVDDSQLPKDRFSAERLKGVDSTLKIQPAKLEDSAVYLCASSFTGTGVAEAFFGQGTRLTVV.

This clone was counted only a few times. The V and J genes are TRBV5-1 and TRBJ1-1; D is unclear. CDR1 SGHRS and CDR2 YFSETQ come from the germline V gene. CDR3 size: 13 residues. The germline V and J ends were trimmed by 5 bases and 2 bases, with 10 bases remaining between them. The CDR3 nucleotides read TGCGCCAGCAGGGAGGACCGAAACACTGAAGCTTTCTTT. It specifies CASREDRNTEAFF.

The chain couples TRBV9 to TRBJ1-1; 9 bases map to TRBD1. The V and J ends lost 3 bases and 4 bases, in that order; junction bases with no gene match: 7. The CDR3 runs to 15 residues. Per the germline V gene, CDR1 is SGDLS and CDR2 is YYNGEE. The CDR3 is CASSAGQGKVTEAFF. The CDR3 DNA follows: TGTGCCAGCAGCGCAGGACAGGGGAAGGTCACTGAAGCTTTCTTT.

The chain combines TRBV27 with TRBJ2-1; D perhaps matches TRBD1 (6 bases). Germline loops: CDR1 MNHEY, CDR2 SMNVEV (reference sequence). With 3 bases removed from V and 8 bases from J, the gap between germline ends came to 8 bases. CDR3 length: 12 residues. CDR3 sequence: CASSFGTHEQFF. In DNA, the CDR3 is TGTGCCAGCAGTTTTGGGACACATGAGCAGTTCTTC.

This chain joins TRBV19 and TRBJ1-1; 9 bases are a match to TRBD1. With V trimmed by 3 bases and J by 5 bases, 4 bases remained unmatched. The length of the CDR3 is 14 residues. Per the germline V gene, CDR1 is LNHDA and CDR2 is SQIVND (reference sequence). CDR3 DNA sequence: TGTGCCAGTAGTATTACAGGGGGCAATACTGAAGCTTTCTTT. Translating gives CASSITGGNTEAFF.

The chain joins TRBV18 to TRBJ2-1, with 9 bases that match TRBD2. The germline V gene has CDR1 KGHSH and CDR2 LQKENI. CDR3 length equals 14 residues. V shed 4 bases and J 5 bases; nucleotides not matched to a gene: 3. The chain's CDR3 is CASSQTSGDNEQFF. The CDR3 DNA is TGTGCCAGCTCACAGACTAGCGGCGACAATGAGCAGTTCTTC.

The V and J genes are TRBV11-2 and TRBJ2-1; D remains ambiguous. CDR1 and CDR2 from the germline V gene are SGHAT and FQNNGV. There are 18 residues in the CDR3. V shed 0 bases and J shed 6 bases, with 21 bases lying between them. CDR3 loop: CASSLDVTTLGPPNEQFF. In nucleotides, the CDR3 is TGTGCCAGCAGCTTAGATGTGACGACCTTGGGCCCCCCCAATGAGCAGTTCTTC.

This clone has just one count. V and J are TRBV18 and TRBJ2-7; 7 nucleotides agree with TRBD1. The length of the CDR3 is 13 residues. V gave up 4 bases and J gave up 7 bases; unmatched junction bases: 7. CDR1 is KGHSH and CDR2 is LQKENI in the germline V gene. The CDR3 DNA reads TGTGCCAGCTCACGAGAGGGGGCTAGGGAGCAGTACTTC. As protein: CASSREGAREQYF.

The rearrangement uses TRBV2 and TRBJ2-7, with D possibly being TRBD2 (6 bases). The CDR3 length is 11 residues. CDR1 and CDR2 from the germline V gene are SNHLY and FYNNEI. Trimming took off 7 bases at V and 7 bases at J, with 11 bases between the two ends. As DNA, the CDR3 is TGTGCCAGCACCCCGGAGGGGGAGCAGTACTTC. This sequence encodes CASTPEGEQYF.

The CDR3 DNA sequence: TGTGCCAGTAGTATAGGAGGGGCCAAAAACATTCAGTACTTC. Its translation is CASSIGGAKNIQYF. The V gene is TRBV19, the J gene TRBJ2-4, with a weak D call TRBD2 (5 bases). CDR1 LNHDA and CDR2 SQIVND come from the germline V gene (reference sequence). The CDR3 sequence is 14 residues long. The germline V and J ends were trimmed by 1 base and 1 base, with 5 bases remaining between them.

The chain couples TRBV6-6 to TRBJ2-5; the D gene is possibly TRBD2 (6 bases). The germline gives CDR1 MNHNY, CDR2 SVGAGI (reference sequence). Trimming shortened V by 11 bases and J by 5 bases, and 9 bases separated the two germline ends. The CDR3 is 10 amino acids. CDR3 amino acids: CASRGETQYF. The CDR3 nucleotides are TGTGCCTCCCGGGGGGAGACCCAGTACTTC.

In its sample, this clone was seen a few times. The chain has TRBV5-1 and TRBJ2-1; 9 nucleotides match TRBD2. The ends lost 5 bases at V and 4 bases at J; junction bases unmatched: 10. The V gene's germline CDR1 is SGHRS and CDR2 YFSETQ. CDR3 length: 16 residues. The CDR3 loop reads CASSRGGAQSYNEQFF. For the CDR3, the DNA is TGCGCCAGCAGTCGCGGGGGGGCCCAATCGTACAATGAGCAGTTCTTC. The complete variable domain, with remaining parts taken from reference TRBV5-1 and TRBJ2-1, reads KAGVTQTPRYLIKTRGQQVTLSCSPISGHRSVSWYQQTPGQGLQFLFEYFSETQRNKGNFPGRFSGRQFSNSRSEMNVSTLELGDSALYLCASSRGGAQSYNEQFFGPGTRLTVL.

J is TRBJ1-2 and V is TRBV5-5; D possibly corresponds to TRBD1 (6 bases). V gave up 0 bases and J gave up 4 bases, with 10 bases separating them. This CDR3 region has 14 residues. Per the germline V gene, CDR1 is SGHKS and CDR2 is YYEKEE (reference sequence). CDR3 residues: CASSLATGPYGYTF. CDR3 in DNA: TGTGCCAGCAGCTTGGCCACAGGGCCCTATGGCTACACCTTC.

The chain carries TRBV6-5 and TRBJ2-7, with D maybe TRBD1 (6 bases). The CDR3 runs 15 residues. Germline V gene lookup returns CDR1 MNHEY and CDR2 SVGAGI. V lost 6 bases and J lost 6, with 21 bases in between. This CDR3 is CASRERREGVGEQYF. Written as DNA, the CDR3 is TGTGCCAGCAGAGAACGAAGAGAGGGGGTTGGCGAGCAGTACTTC.

The rearrangement links TRBV5-1 to TRBJ2-5, with 8 bases fitting TRBD2. Germline V lookup: CDR1 SGHRS, CDR2 YFSETQ. CDR3 length equals 17 residues. V lost 0 bases, J lost 2 bases, and 9 bases stayed unmatched. CDR3 protein: CASSLGSGGTFQETQYF. CDR3 nucleotides: TGCGCCAGCAGCTTGGGCAGCGGGGGAACCTTTCAAGAGACCCAGTACTTC.

This clone appeared a few times. The V gene is TRBV19, the J gene TRBJ2-1, with 11 bases aligning to TRBD2. The CDR3 consists of 13 residues. After removal of 5 bases from V and 15 bases from J, the junction contained 9 bases not matched to a gene. Germline CDR1 is LNHDA and CDR2 is SQIVND (reference sequence). CDR3 nucleotides: TGTGCCAGTAGTCCCCTTAGCGGGAGGGCCCCGTTCTTC. This codes for CASSPLSGRAPFF.

The chain combines TRBV6-4 with TRBJ1-1; D gene ambiguous. V lost 3 bases, J lost 2 bases, and 7 bases lay in between. Germline lookup yields CDR1 MRHNA and CDR2 SNTAGT. This CDR3 is built from 13 residues. The CDR3 region has the DNA TGTGCCAGCAGTGAAGAACTAAACACTGAAGCTTTCTTT. It translates to CASSEELNTEAFF.

The chain recombines TRBV6-5 with TRBJ2-1; 8 bases match TRBD2. V shed 5 bases and J 6 bases; nucleotides not matched to a gene: 9. CDR1 is MNHEY and CDR2 is SVGAGI in the germline V gene. The CDR3 runs to 15 residues. CDR3 amino acids: CASSAGRGAGNEQFF. The CDR3 DNA sequence: TGTGCCAGCAGTGCCGGGCGGGGGGCGGGCAATGAGCAGTTCTTC.

The J gene is TRBJ2-3, the V gene TRBV27; D not resolved. The CDR3 is made up of 13 amino acids. V lost 0 bases and J 5 bases, leaving 6 bases between the germline ends. CDR1 is MNHEY, CDR2 SMNVEV, per germline (reference sequence). The CDR3 nucleotides are TGTGCCAGCAGTTTATCGACTCAAGATACGCAGTATTTT. Translation: CASSLSTQDTQYF.

This chain links TRBV18 with TRBJ2-1; D may be TRBD1 (5 bases). The germline gives CDR1 KGHSH, CDR2 LQKENI. The CDR3 has 14 residues. V lost 4 bases, J lost 7 bases, and 14 bases lay in between. CDR3: CASSHKGWANEQFF. The CDR3 nucleotides read TGTGCCAGCTCACACAAGGGGTGGGCTAATGAGCAGTTCTTC.

V usage is TRBV5-1 and J usage is TRBJ2-3; TRBD2 matches 7 bases. V lost 7 bases to trimming and J lost 0 bases; unmatched junction nucleotides: 8. The CDR3 totals 15 residues. Germline-derived CDR1 and CDR2 are SGHRS and YFSETQ. The CDR3 DNA is TGCGCCAGCCTCCAAGCGGGGTCTAGCACAGATACGCAGTATTTT. Translating it yields CASLQAGSSTDTQYF.

This sequence joins TRBV28 and TRBJ1-3; D is uncertain. This CDR3 region has 15 residues. Germline values: CDR1 MDHEN, CDR2 SYDVKM. Trimming shortened V by 7 bases and J by 3 bases, and 16 bases separated the two germline ends. The CDR3 bases are TGTGCCAGCAACAATCCGGAGGGTATTGGAAACACCATATATTTT. It is translated as CASNNPEGIGNTIYF.

The chain combines TRBV7-2 with TRBJ1-2; perhaps TRBD1 as D (5 bases). The CDR3 totals 15 residues. Germline values: CDR1 SGHTA, CDR2 FQGNSA. The ends were cut back, 6 bases at V and 4 bases at J, with 18 bases in the middle. The CDR3 reads CASRRLGQKIYGYTF. CDR3 DNA sequence: TGTGCCAGCAGACGTCTGGGGCAGAAAATCTATGGCTACACCTTC.

This rearrangement joins TRBV6-6 to TRBJ1-6, with D possibly being TRBD1 (6 bases). Germline V lookup: CDR1 MNHNY, CDR2 SVGAGI (reference sequence). The CDR3 has 15 residues. The germline V and J ends were trimmed by 0 bases and 5 bases, with 8 bases remaining between them. CDR3 protein: CASSYSGQNNSPLHF. In DNA, the CDR3 is TGTGCCAGCAGTTACTCCGGACAGAATAATTCACCCCTCCACTTT.

The chain is built from TRBV5-4 and TRBJ2-7; TRBD2 matches 9 bases. Germline loops: CDR1 SGHNT, CDR2 YYREEE (reference sequence). Trimming took 3 bases from V and 5 from J; bases not matched to a gene: 3. The CDR3 loop spans 13 amino acids. CDR3 sequence: CASSSSGNHEQYF. The CDR3 DNA is TGTGCCAGCAGCTCTAGCGGGAACCACGAGCAGTACTTC.

This chain joins TRBV7-9 and TRBJ1-5; D is perhaps TRBD1 (5 bases). This CDR3 is built from 13 residues. Germline V gene data show CDR1 as SEHNR and CDR2 as FQNEAQ (reference sequence). The V end lost 1 base, the J end lost 6 bases, and 7 bases lay between the germline ends. CDR3 sequence (DNA): TGTGCCAGCAGCTTAGGGGGGGTTCAGCCCCAGCATTTT. As protein: CASSLGGVQPQHF.

The rearrangement joins TRBV28 to TRBJ1-4, with D maybe TRBD1 (6 bases). Germline V lookup: CDR1 MDHEN, CDR2 SYDVKM. V lost 11 bases and J lost 8, with 18 bases in between. The CDR3 length is 13 residues. CDR3: CAGWDTLSEKLFF. The DNA for the CDR3 is TGTGCCGGATGGGACACTTTATCCGAAAAACTGTTTTTT. The full variable domain, completed using reference TRBV28 and TRBJ1-4, is DVKVTQSSRYLVKRTGEKVFLECVQDMDHENMFWYRQDPGLGLRLIYFSYDVKMKEKGDIPEGYSVSREKKERFSLILESASTNQTSMYLCAGWDTLSEKLFFGSGTQLSVL.

The V and J genes are TRBV7-2 and TRBJ2-2; tentatively, D is TRBD2 (6 bases). CDR1 SGHTA and CDR2 FQGNSA come from the germline V gene. The germline V and J ends were trimmed by 0 bases and 6 bases, with 11 bases remaining between them. This CDR3 contains 15 residues. CDR3 nucleotides: TGTGCCAGCAGCTTAGCTATGGGGGGTTCCGGGGAGCTGTTTTTT. As protein: CASSLAMGGSGELFF. The variable domain in full, completed from reference TRBV7-2 and TRBJ2-2, reads GAGVSQSPSNKVTEKGKDVELRCDPISGHTALYWYRQSLGQGLEFLIYFQGNSAPDKSGLPSDRFSAERTGGSVSTLTIQRTQQEDSAVYLCASSLAMGGSGELFFGEGSRLTVL.

The chain uses TRBV28 and TRBJ2-7, with 7 bases fitting TRBD1. This CDR3 is built from 13 residues. CDR1 and CDR2 (germline): MDHEN, SYDVKM. The V and J ends lost 6 bases and 1 base, in that order; junction bases with no gene match: 3. The CDR3: CASRGGPSYEQYF. For the CDR3, the DNA is TGTGCCAGCAGAGGGGGCCCGTCCTACGAGCAGTACTTC.

The gene calls are TRBV5-1 and TRBJ1-4; TRBD1 matches at 10 bases. After removal of 3 bases from V and 7 bases from J, the junction contained 12 bases not matched to a gene. Germline V CDR1 and CDR2: SGHRS, YFSETQ. The CDR3 sequence is 17 residues long. The CDR3: CASSSSTRTGGGEKLFF. CDR3 DNA sequence: TGCGCCAGCAGCTCCAGTACACGGACAGGGGGAGGTGAAAAACTGTTTTTT. Drawing the rest from reference TRBV5-1 and TRBJ1-4, the complete variable domain is KAGVTQTPRYLIKTRGQQVTLSCSPISGHRSVSWYQQTPGQGLQFLFEYFSETQRNKGNFPGRFSGRQFSNSRSEMNVSTLELGDSALYLCASSSSTRTGGGEKLFFGSGTQLSVL.

This sequence joins TRBV5-1 and TRBJ2-7, with 11 nucleotides matching TRBD1. Germline lookup yields CDR1 SGHRS and CDR2 YFSETQ. The J segment lost 5 bases and the V segment lost 3 bases, leaving 4 bases of the junction unmatched. The CDR3 is 14 amino acids. The CDR3 region has the DNA TGCGCCAGCAGCTACCGGGACAGGGGGGACGAGCAGTACTTC. Protein sequence: CASSYRDRGDEQYF.

The chain carries TRBV27 and TRBJ1-1; D is possibly TRBD1 (6 bases). V lost 6 bases, J lost 4 bases, and 18 bases lay in between. The CDR3 sequence is 15 residues long. Germline V gives CDR1 MNHEY, CDR2 SMNVEV (reference sequence). Here the CDR3 DNA reads TGTGCCAGCAGAGCGCCACAGGGTTTCATCACTGAAGCTTTCTTT. This translates into CASRAPQGFITEAFF.